A single sample gave rise to the 8 T cell receptor beta chains below, sequenced in a study of T cells in Graves' hyperthyroidism and ophthalmopathy. TCR beta CDR3 regions were amplified from RNA. The HTBI primer set drove a first-round RT-PCR of the TCR CDR3. Via MiXCR, TCRdb re-called the multiplex PCR reads, giving one row per CDR3 protein. The table records hundreds of thousands of distinct CDR3 sequences, more than 15% of them present only once. The sequenced material came from blood. Source of these receptors: a woman in her late teens or twenties with Graves' hyperthyroidism.

This clonotype showed up many times. The chain joins TRBV6-1 to TRBJ2-3; 8 bases are shared with TRBD1. J lost 1 base, V lost 5 bases, and 5 bases had no gene match. This CDR3 is built from 15 residues. Per the germline V gene, CDR1 is MNHNS and CDR2 is SASEGT. The CDR3 loop is CASSYRGQGTDTQYF. The CDR3 coding sequence is TGTGCCAGCAGTTACCGGGGACAGGGCACAGATACGCAGTATTTT.

The chain joins TRBV19 to TRBJ2-1; 7 bases fit TRBD2. Germline lookup yields CDR1 LNHDA and CDR2 SQIVND (reference sequence). The CDR3 extends over 19 amino acids. V gave up 6 bases and J gave up 0 bases; unmatched junction bases: 17. CDR3 residues: CASSLPGLGTPSSYNEQFF. The DNA of the CDR3 is TGTGCCAGTAGCCTTCCTGGACTAGGGACCCCTAGCTCCTACAATGAGCAGTTCTTC. Filled out from reference TRBV19 and TRBJ2-1, the complete variable domain reads DGGITQSPKYLFRKEGQNVTLSCEQNLNHDAMYWYRQDPGQGLRLIYYSQIVNDFQKGDIAEGYSVSREKKESFPLTVTSAQKNPTAFYLCASSLPGLGTPSSYNEQFFGPGTRLTVL.

This clonotype was seen many times. The chain is built from TRBV28 and TRBJ2-7; D unclear. Trimming pared 0 bases from V and 2 bases from J, leaving 8 bases between. The CDR3 runs to 14 residues. CDR1 and CDR2 (germline): MDHEN, SYDVKM. The CDR3, as DNA: TGTGCCAGCAGTTTATGGGGTCGCCCCTACGAGCAGTACTTC. Amino acids: CASSLWGRPYEQYF.

In this sample, this clonotype turned up many times. CDR3 nucleotides: TGTGCCAGCAGCTTGGCTAGCGGACCCACAGATACGCAGTATTTT. Residues: CASSLASGPTDTQYF. The chain carries TRBV12-3 or TRBV12-4 and TRBJ2-3; TRBD2 aligns across 7 bases. The CDR3 covers 15 residues. J lost 2 bases, V lost 6 bases, and 8 bases had no gene match.

This clonotype was recorded many times. The rearrangement uses TRBV27 and TRBJ2-5; a possible D gene is TRBD1 (6 bases). Trimming stripped 4 bases from V and 8 bases from J, with 26 bases between. The germline V gene encodes CDR1 MNHEY and CDR2 SMNVEV (reference sequence). CDR3 length equals 17 residues. The CDR3 is CASSSPGEQGGLRTQYF. The CDR3 nucleotides are TGTGCCAGCAGTTCCCCGGGTGAACAGGGTGGTTTGCGAACCCAGTACTTC.

The chain carries TRBV28 and TRBJ2-4; 7 nucleotides align to TRBD1. This CDR3 is built from 16 residues. V gave up 3 bases and J gave up 0 bases; unmatched junction bases: 5. Germline CDR1 reads MDHEN; CDR2 reads SYDVKM. For the CDR3, the DNA is TGTGCCAGCAGTTTCGGGACAGTTCTAGCCAAAAACATTCAGTACTTC. Translation gives CASSFGTVLAKNIQYF.

There are many counts of this clonotype. V is TRBV20-1 and J is TRBJ2-3, with 8 positions matching TRBD1. The CDR3 loop spans 15 amino acids. Losses at the gene ends were 4 bases for V and 2 bases for J; bases not matched to a gene: 8. CDR1 is DFQATT and CDR2 is SNEGSKA in the germline V gene (reference sequence). CDR3 region: CSATDRVSTTDTQYF. CDR3 nucleotides: TGCAGTGCTACGGACAGGGTCTCCACCACAGATACGCAGTATTTT.

This clonotype was observed a handful of times. The V call is TRBV27, the J call TRBJ2-1, with D possibly being TRBD2 (6 bases). CDR3 length: 16 amino acids. Germline V lookup: CDR1 MNHEY, CDR2 SMNVEV (reference sequence). V was shortened by 5 bases and J by 2 bases, with 16 bases between the two germline ends. The CDR3 sequence: CASSHSGSPPYNEQFF. Here the CDR3 DNA reads TGTGCCAGCAGTCATAGCGGCAGCCCCCCCTACAATGAGCAGTTCTTC.